The rows below give T cell receptor beta chains drawn from one sample of a study of metastatic and nonmetastatic thyroid tumors. TCRdb re-called clones from the PCR reads using MiXCR. The sample has 20,000 to 25,000 clones, more than 9% seen once. The sample was blood. These receptors all come from a male donor with papillary thyroid cancer or a benign thyroid nodule (not recorded which). Some clones in this sample may be carry-over from other donors' samples. CDR3s include the opening cysteine and the closing phenylalanine or tryptophan. A D gene is named only where the DNA matches it firmly. A clone size is listed for some rows: how often the clone was seen (once, few, many), or a class if it is expanded.

V gene: TRBV19
J gene: TRBJ1-6
CDR3 length: 14
D gene: TRBD1
clone size: medium-sized
CDR3 DNA: TGTGCCAGTAGTAACGACAGGGGAGGATCACCCCTCCACTTT
CDR3 protein: CASSNDRGGSPLHF

V gene: TRBV7-9
J gene: TRBJ2-7
CDR3 length: 14
D gene: TRBD1
clone size: many
CDR3 DNA: TGTGCCAGCAGCTTCCGGGACAGGGGGCACGAGCAGTACTTC
CDR3 protein: CASSFRDRGHEQYF

V gene: TRBV6-5
J gene: TRBJ2-1
CDR3 length: 15
D gene: .
clone size: .
CDR3 DNA: TGTGCCAGCAGTTTCGACGCAGCGCTGGGGAATGAGCAGTTCTTC
CDR3 protein: CASSFDAALGNEQFF

V gene: TRBV19
J gene: TRBJ1-3
CDR3 length: 11
D gene: .
clone size: many
CDR3 DNA: TGTGCCAGTTACGGCGGAAACACCATATATTTT
CDR3 protein: CASYGGNTIYF

V gene: TRBV6-1
J gene: TRBJ1-5
CDR3 length: 14
D gene: .
clone size: many
CDR3 DNA: TGTGCCAGCAGTTTAAGACACGGACCTACGCCCCAGCATTTT
CDR3 protein: CASSLRHGPTPQHF

V gene: TRBV28
J gene: TRBJ2-7
CDR3 length: 12
D gene: .
clone size: few
CDR3 DNA: TGTGCCAGCATGGGGTCGGGCGACGAGCAGTACTTC
CDR3 protein: CASMGSGDEQYF

V gene: TRBV6-1
J gene: TRBJ2-2
CDR3 length: 16
D gene: TRBD2
clone size: .
CDR3 DNA: TGTGCCAGCAGTCCAAGCGGGGGGGCGAACACCGGGGAGCTGTTTTTT
CDR3 protein: CASSPSGGANTGELFF

V gene: TRBV30
J gene: TRBJ1-2
CDR3 length: 15
D gene: .
clone size: .
CDR3 DNA: TGTGCCTGGAGTCTAAACAGGGATGTCGGAAATGGCTACACCTTC
CDR3 protein: CAWSLNRDVGNGYTF

V gene: TRBV10-3
J gene: TRBJ2-2
CDR3 length: 14
D gene: .
clone size: few
CDR3 DNA: TGTGCCATCAGCTCTTCCGAGGGGGCCGGGGAGCTGTTTTTT
CDR3 protein: CAISSSEGAGELFF

V gene: TRBV5-4
J gene: TRBJ1-5
CDR3 length: 13
D gene: .
clone size: many
CDR3 DNA: TGTGCCAGCAGCTTGTATGGGGAACAGCCCCAGCATTTT
CDR3 protein: CASSLYGEQPQHF

V gene: TRBV28
J gene: TRBJ2-2
CDR3 length: 13
D gene: .
clone size: many
CDR3 DNA: TGTGCCAGCAGTTTCGGGCGATCCGGGGAGCTGTTTTTT
CDR3 protein: CASSFGRSGELFF

V gene: TRBV5-5
J gene: TRBJ1-2
CDR3 length: 15
D gene: .
clone size: many
CDR3 DNA: TGTGCCAGCAGCACGCCACAGACTTCGGGCTATGGCTACACCTTC
CDR3 protein: CASSTPQTSGYGYTF

V gene: TRBV20-1
J gene: TRBJ2-7
CDR3 length: 14
D gene: TRBD2
clone size: .
CDR3 DNA: TGCAGTGCGGTTTACAGCGGGAGTATCGACGAGCAGTACTTC
CDR3 protein: CSAVYSGSIDEQYF

V gene: TRBV20-1
J gene: TRBJ1-2
CDR3 length: 12
D gene: .
clone size: many
CDR3 DNA: TGCAGTGCTAGGACAGGTTCGGATGGCTACACCTTC
CDR3 protein: CSARTGSDGYTF

V gene: TRBV20-1
J gene: TRBJ2-7
CDR3 length: 15
D gene: .
clone size: .
CDR3 DNA: TGCAGTGCTAGGAAGGCGCGTACCTCCGTTGACGAGCAGTACTTC
CDR3 protein: CSARKARTSVDEQYF

V gene: TRBV30
J gene: TRBJ2-2
CDR3 length: 13
D gene: .
clone size: many
CDR3 DNA: TGTGCCTGGAGTGTACTGGGGACCGGGGAGCTGTTTTTT
CDR3 protein: CAWSVLGTGELFF

V gene: TRBV5-4
J gene: TRBJ2-7
CDR3 length: 15
D gene: .
clone size: .
CDR3 DNA: TGTGCCAGCAGCTTGGACCTCGCAGGGCTCTACGAGCAGTACTTC
CDR3 protein: CASSLDLAGLYEQYF

V gene: TRBV20-1
J gene: TRBJ2-1
CDR3 length: 16
D gene: .
clone size: many
CDR3 DNA: TGCAGTGCTAGAGATAGAAAGGGCCTTCGGAACAATGAGCAGTTCTTC
CDR3 protein: CSARDRKGLRNNEQFF

V gene: TRBV7-3
J gene: TRBJ1-5
CDR3 length: 13
D gene: .
clone size: .
CDR3 DNA: TGTGCCAGCAGCTTAAACCCAAATCAGCCCCAGCATTTT
CDR3 protein: CASSLNPNQPQHF

V gene: TRBV18
J gene: TRBJ2-7
CDR3 length: 14
D gene: TRBD2
clone size: many
CDR3 DNA: TGTGCCAGCTCCCCCGGGGGGGGGGACTACGAGCAGTACTTC
CDR3 protein: CASSPGGGDYEQYF

V gene: TRBV28
J gene: TRBJ1-6
CDR3 length: 13
D gene: .
clone size: many
CDR3 DNA: TGTGCCAGCAGGGACGACGGAAATTCACCCCTCAACTTT
CDR3 protein: CASRDDGNSPLNF

V gene: TRBV7-9
J gene: TRBJ1-1
CDR3 length: 14
D gene: .
clone size: many
CDR3 DNA: TGTGCCAGCAGCTTAAAGGAGATGAACACTGAAGCTTTCTTT
CDR3 protein: CASSLKEMNTEAFF

V gene: TRBV25-1
J gene: TRBJ2-1
CDR3 length: 15
D gene: .
clone size: many
CDR3 DNA: TGTGCCAGCAGTGACGGGGCCCGATCTTACAATGAGCAGTTCTTC
CDR3 protein: CASSDGARSYNEQFF

V gene: TRBV28
J gene: TRBJ2-7
CDR3 length: 13
D gene: TRBD1
clone size: .
CDR3 DNA: TGTGCCAGCGAGCACAGGGGCACCTACGAGCAGTACTTC
CDR3 protein: CASEHRGTYEQYF

V gene: TRBV24-1
J gene: TRBJ1-2
CDR3 length: 13
D gene: .
clone size: .
CDR3 DNA: TGTGCCACCAGTGACTCTAGACTGAATGGCTACACCTTC
CDR3 protein: CATSDSRLNGYTF

V gene: TRBV6-1
J gene: TRBJ1-3
CDR3 length: 15
D gene: .
clone size: medium-sized
CDR3 DNA: TGTGCCAGCAGTGAACTTTGGGGGTCTGGAAACACCATATATTTT
CDR3 protein: CASSELWGSGNTIYF

V gene: TRBV6-1
J gene: TRBJ2-1
CDR3 length: 15
D gene: TRBD2
clone size: few
CDR3 DNA: TGTGCCAGCAGTGAGACTAGCGGGGCCAGGGATGAGCAGTTCTTC
CDR3 protein: CASSETSGARDEQFF

V gene: TRBV30
J gene: TRBJ2-7
CDR3 length: 12
D gene: .
clone size: many
CDR3 DNA: TGTGCCTGGAGTGTAAACGGCTACGAGCAGTACTTC
CDR3 protein: CAWSVNGYEQYF

V gene: TRBV20-1
J gene: TRBJ2-3
CDR3 length: 13
D gene: .
clone size: many
CDR3 DNA: TGCAGTGCTAGAGCCCCGACTGCCGGCACGCAGTATTTT
CDR3 protein: CSARAPTAGTQYF

V gene: TRBV19
J gene: TRBJ2-7
CDR3 length: 13
D gene: .
clone size: .
CDR3 DNA: TGTGCCAGTAGTATCAGTTCATCCTACGAGCAGTACTTC
CDR3 protein: CASSISSSYEQYF

V gene: TRBV3-1
J gene: TRBJ1-6
CDR3 length: 14
D gene: TRBD1
clone size: many
CDR3 DNA: TGTGCCAGCAGCCGACAGGGGTTGGACTCACCCCTCCACTTT
CDR3 protein: CASSRQGLDSPLHF

V gene: TRBV7-2
J gene: TRBJ1-1
CDR3 length: 14
D gene: TRBD1
clone size: few
CDR3 DNA: TGTGCCAGCAGAACCTGGACAGGGGAATCTGAAGCTTTCTTT
CDR3 protein: CASRTWTGESEAFF

V gene: TRBV14
J gene: TRBJ2-7
CDR3 length: 14
D gene: .
clone size: .
CDR3 DNA: TGTGCCAGCAGCCCCGTTCTCGGCCCCGCGGAGCAGTACTTC
CDR3 protein: CASSPVLGPAEQYF

V gene: TRBV20-1
J gene: TRBJ1-6
CDR3 length: 15
D gene: .
clone size: .
CDR3 DNA: TGCAGTGCTCCGGGGGTGGGGGTCGGTAATTCACCCCTCCACTTT
CDR3 protein: CSAPGVGVGNSPLHF

V gene: TRBV28
J gene: TRBJ2-1
CDR3 length: 14
D gene: TRBD2
clone size: many
CDR3 DNA: TGTGCCAGCAGTTTAGCGGGGGGTGGAGATGAGCAGTTCTTC
CDR3 protein: CASSLAGGGDEQFF

V gene: TRBV7-6
J gene: TRBJ2-5
CDR3 length: 14
D gene: .
clone size: .
CDR3 DNA: TGTGCCAGCAGCTTAGCTGGGCCTAAAGAGACCCAGTACTTC
CDR3 protein: CASSLAGPKETQYF

V gene: TRBV10-3
J gene: TRBJ1-6
CDR3 length: 15
D gene: .
clone size: .
CDR3 DNA: TGTGCCATCAGTGAGTTAGAGGGGGGTAATTCACCCCTCCACTTT
CDR3 protein: CAISELEGGNSPLHF

V gene: TRBV6-1
J gene: TRBJ2-1
CDR3 length: 13
D gene: TRBD2
clone size: medium-sized
CDR3 DNA: TGTGCCAGCAGTGTCAGCGGGAACAATGAGCAGTTCTTC
CDR3 protein: CASSVSGNNEQFF

V gene: TRBV27
J gene: TRBJ1-2
CDR3 length: 18
D gene: TRBD1
clone size: few
CDR3 DNA: TGTGCCAGCACCTCCCAAGCACCCGGGACAGGCCCTAGTTATGGCTACACCTTC
CDR3 protein: CASTSQAPGTGPSYGYTF

V gene: TRBV7-8
J gene: TRBJ1-5
CDR3 length: 14
D gene: .
clone size: many
CDR3 DNA: TGTGCCAGCAGCTTAGCATCCCCTGGTGAAGCCCAGCATTTT
CDR3 protein: CASSLASPGEAQHF

V gene: TRBV6-6
J gene: TRBJ2-3
CDR3 length: 16
D gene: TRBD1
clone size: few
CDR3 DNA: TGTGCCAGCAGTTACAGTGACAGGGGGCTCCCAGATACGCAGTATTTT
CDR3 protein: CASSYSDRGLPDTQYF

V gene: TRBV10-1
J gene: TRBJ2-7
CDR3 length: 14
D gene: .
clone size: .
CDR3 DNA: TGCGCCAGCAGTGAGTCAGCTAGCACCTACGAGCAGTACTTC
CDR3 protein: CASSESASTYEQYF

V gene: TRBV6-1
J gene: TRBJ1-6
CDR3 length: 14
D gene: .
clone size: .
CDR3 DNA: TGTGCCAGCAGTGAAGTGGGAGTTAATTCACCCCTCCACTTT
CDR3 protein: CASSEVGVNSPLHF

V gene: TRBV6-6
J gene: TRBJ2-1
CDR3 length: 13
D gene: .
clone size: few
CDR3 DNA: TGTGCCAGCAGTTACCGGGTGGTCGATGAGCAGTTCTTC
CDR3 protein: CASSYRVVDEQFF

V gene: TRBV2
J gene: TRBJ1-3
CDR3 length: 16
D gene: TRBD1
clone size: many
CDR3 DNA: TGTGCCAGCAGCCAAGGACAGGTTATCTCTGGAAACACCATATATTTT
CDR3 protein: CASSQGQVISGNTIYF

V gene: TRBV29-1
J gene: TRBJ1-1
CDR3 length: 12
D gene: TRBD1
clone size: many
CDR3 DNA: TGCAGCGTTCGACAGGGGGACACTGAAGCTTTCTTT
CDR3 protein: CSVRQGDTEAFF

V gene: TRBV7-2
J gene: TRBJ2-5
CDR3 length: 14
D gene: .
clone size: many
CDR3 DNA: TGTGCCAGCAGCTTAGGAACGGCCAAAGAGACCCAGTACTTC
CDR3 protein: CASSLGTAKETQYF

V gene: TRBV29-1
J gene: TRBJ1-1
CDR3 length: 10
D gene: .
clone size: many
CDR3 DNA: TGCAGCGTTGGAGTCGCTGAAGCTTTCTTT
CDR3 protein: CSVGVAEAFF

V gene: TRBV28
J gene: TRBJ1-1
CDR3 length: 12
D gene: .
clone size: many
CDR3 DNA: TGTGCCAGCAGTTTATGGGCTACTGAAGCTTTCTTT
CDR3 protein: CASSLWATEAFF

V gene: TRBV20-1
J gene: TRBJ2-1
CDR3 length: 16
D gene: TRBD2
clone size: many
CDR3 DNA: TGCAGTGCTACAAGTATTAGCGGGAGCTCCTACAATGAGCAGTTCTTC
CDR3 protein: CSATSISGSSYNEQFF

V gene: TRBV29-1
J gene: TRBJ2-2
CDR3 length: 11
D gene: .
clone size: many
CDR3 DNA: TGCAGCGTTGAGAACACCGGGGAGCTGTTTTTT
CDR3 protein: CSVENTGELFF

V gene: TRBV4-1
J gene: TRBJ1-5
CDR3 length: 13
D gene: .
clone size: .
CDR3 DNA: TGCGCCAGCAGCCAGGACAGATATCAGCCCCAGCATTTT
CDR3 protein: CASSQDRYQPQHF

V gene: TRBV2
J gene: TRBJ2-2
CDR3 length: 14
D gene: TRBD2
clone size: medium-sized
CDR3 DNA: TGTGCCAGCACCACTAGCGGAAACACCGGGGAGCTGTTTTTT
CDR3 protein: CASTTSGNTGELFF

V gene: TRBV6-5
J gene: TRBJ2-3
CDR3 length: 15
D gene: .
clone size: many
CDR3 DNA: TGTGCCAGCAGTTACACTAGTTTATCCACAGATACGCAGTATTTT
CDR3 protein: CASSYTSLSTDTQYF